The T cell receptor (beta chain) under discussion was sequenced for a study of T-cell memory formation after mild COVID-19. This clonotype appeared many times. The CDR3 has 17 residues. V shed 0 bases and J 9 bases; nucleotides not matched to a gene: 9. The germline V gene encodes CDR1 SGHRS and CDR2 YFSETQ. TCRdb analysed the 5' RACE reads with MiXCR anew, one entry per CDR3 protein. The data hold about 340,000 distinct CDR3 sequences, with 10% to 15% observed a single time. The chain couples TRBV5-1 to TRBJ1-6; 10 nucleotides align to TRBD1. This TCR came from a man aged 18 to 29 who had mild COVID-19 (a few samples of this study predate the infection). Cell type and time point are not known. Sequenced: PBMCs or a T cell subset sorted from them (not recorded which). The CDR3 is CASSLAPGQGSTSPLHF. The CDR3 DNA reads as TGCGCCAGCAGCTTGGCCCCGGGACAGGGGAGTACTTCACCCCTCCACTTT. Full variable domain (missing parts from reference TRBV5-1 and TRBJ1-6): KAGVTQTPRYLIKTRGQQVTLSCSPISGHRSVSWYQQTPGQGLQFLFEYFSETQRNKGNFPGRFSGRQFSNSRSEMNVSTLELGDSALYLCASSLAPGQGSTSPLHFGNGTRLTVT.